This entry describes one TCR beta chain. These data are taken from a study of control samples from healthy donors and cancer patients. CDR1 and CDR2 from the germline V gene are SEHNR and FQNEAQ (reference sequence). Germline trimming cut 4 bases from V and 8 bases from J; bases unmatched to any gene: 10. The CDR3 totals 14 residues. Sequenced by immunoSEQ multiplex PCR; TCRdb stores in-frame clones only, minus some. The sample holds 71,000 or so clones, 89% seen once. The chain recombines TRBV7-9 with TRBJ2-5; 7 nucleotides agree with TRBD1. The receptor was isolated from a man in his 60s with lung cancer. The sequencing sample was made of PBMCs. Here the CDR3 reads CASSSSTGFGTQYF. The CDR3, as DNA: TGTGCCAGCAGCTCATCGACAGGGTTCGGTACCCAGTACTTC.